The rows below give T cell receptor beta chains drawn from one sample of a study of preoperative IRX-2 immunotherapy in early breast cancer. The protocol was immunoSEQ multiplex PCR, while the TCRdb copy is restricted to in-frame clones and leaves out a portion. The profile shows fewer than 3,500 clones, more than 65% of them singletons. The starting material was tumor tissue, obtained after IRX-2 immunotherapy. These receptors were obtained from a human donor with breast cancer. The CDR3 runs from the conserved cysteine through the conserved F or W.

TRBJ1-2 | TRBV6-8 | CATNRGDYGYTF
TRBJ2-2 | TRBV10-2 | CASSDRRQTSNTGELFF
TRBJ1-2 | TRBV19 | CASSIPGRFGYTF
TRBJ2-1 | TRBV19 | CASSTSGGQFF
TRBJ1-1 | TRBV14 | CASSQVRGSGEAFF
TRBJ1-2 | TRBV19 | CASTLLGQGFGYTF
TRBJ1-3 | TRBV6-8 | CASTDMTGSGNTIYF
TRBJ1-4 | TRBV30 | CALSKRGDRLFF
TRBJ1-5 | TRBV11-3 | CASSPQPTRTKYQPQHF
TRBJ2-3 | TRBV6-8 | CASSQEPSTDTQYF
TRBJ1-3 | TRBV19 | CASSIMTGNTIYF
TRBJ2-2 | TRBV12-5 | CATRRQDTGELFF
TRBJ1-3 | TRBV12-5 | CASGFSLRGISISGSTPGNTIYF
TRBJ1-2 | TRBV6-8 | CASSYFPGDYGYTF
TRBJ1-5 | TRBV6-8 | CASSDLGPSNQPQHF
TRBJ2-5 | TRBV11-3 | CASSSPGAQETQYF
TRBJ1-6 | TRBV6-8 | CASGTTRNNSPLHF
TRBJ1-1 | TRBV29-1 | CSALDRVNTEAFF
TRBJ1-3 | TRBV11-3 | CASSFRTALTKMNTIYF
TRBJ2-1 | TRBV6-8 | CASSFTPNEQFF
TRBJ2-2 | TRBV11-3 | CASSLGVAANTGELFF
TRBJ2-4 | TRBV28 | CASSLGTGGTVAKNIQYF
TRBJ1-3 | TRBV11-3 | CASSLGRDGNTIYF
TRBJ1-6 | TRBV11-3 | CASSLDRRGRSPLHF
TRBJ2-5 | TRBV11-3 | CASGLAGRQETQYF
TRBJ2-3 | TRBV19 | CASSDPGLAGSVTQYF
TRBJ1-2 | TRBV6-8 | CASTDGIMTGDGGYTF